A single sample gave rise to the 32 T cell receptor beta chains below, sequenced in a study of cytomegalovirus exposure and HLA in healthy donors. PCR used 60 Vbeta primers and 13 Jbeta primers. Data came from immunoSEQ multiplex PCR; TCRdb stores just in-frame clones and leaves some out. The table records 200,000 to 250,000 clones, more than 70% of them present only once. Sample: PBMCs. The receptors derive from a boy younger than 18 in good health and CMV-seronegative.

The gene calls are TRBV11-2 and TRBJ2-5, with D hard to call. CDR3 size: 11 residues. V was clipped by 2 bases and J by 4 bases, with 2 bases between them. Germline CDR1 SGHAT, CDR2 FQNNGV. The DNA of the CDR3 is TGTGCCAGCAGCTTACTAGAGACCCAGTACTTC. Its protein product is CASSLLETQYF.

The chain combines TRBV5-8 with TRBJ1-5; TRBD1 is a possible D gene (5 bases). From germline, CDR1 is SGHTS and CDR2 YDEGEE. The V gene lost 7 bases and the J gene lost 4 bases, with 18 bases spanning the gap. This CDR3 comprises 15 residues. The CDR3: CASLPAGGRNQPQHF. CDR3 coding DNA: TGTGCCAGCCTCCCGGCCGGGGGAAGGAATCAGCCCCAGCATTTT.

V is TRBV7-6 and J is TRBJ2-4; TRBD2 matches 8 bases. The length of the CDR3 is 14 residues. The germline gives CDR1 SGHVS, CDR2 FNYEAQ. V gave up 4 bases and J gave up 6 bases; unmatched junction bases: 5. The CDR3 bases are TGTGCCAGCAGCTCGGGAGGGGAGGGAAACATTCAGTACTTC. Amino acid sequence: CASSSGGEGNIQYF.

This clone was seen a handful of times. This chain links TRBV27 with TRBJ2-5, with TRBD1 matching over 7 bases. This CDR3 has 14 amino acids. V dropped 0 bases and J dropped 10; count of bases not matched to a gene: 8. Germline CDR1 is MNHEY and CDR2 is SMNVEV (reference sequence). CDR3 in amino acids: CASSLSVTGSIQYF. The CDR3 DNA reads TGTGCCAGCAGTTTATCCGTGACAGGGAGCATCCAGTACTTC.

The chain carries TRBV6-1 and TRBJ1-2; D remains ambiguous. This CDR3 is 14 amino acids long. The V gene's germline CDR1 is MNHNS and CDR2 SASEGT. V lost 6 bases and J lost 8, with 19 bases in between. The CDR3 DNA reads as TGTGCCAGCAGCGATCTTAACGGGGTTGGAGGCTACACCTTC. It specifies CASSDLNGVGGYTF.

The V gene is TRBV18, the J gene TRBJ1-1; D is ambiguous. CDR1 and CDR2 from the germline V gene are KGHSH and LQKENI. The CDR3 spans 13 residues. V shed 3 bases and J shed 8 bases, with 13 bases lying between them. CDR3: CASSPSTGTEAFF. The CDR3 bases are TGTGCCAGCTCACCGTCGACGGGAACCGAAGCTTTCTTT.

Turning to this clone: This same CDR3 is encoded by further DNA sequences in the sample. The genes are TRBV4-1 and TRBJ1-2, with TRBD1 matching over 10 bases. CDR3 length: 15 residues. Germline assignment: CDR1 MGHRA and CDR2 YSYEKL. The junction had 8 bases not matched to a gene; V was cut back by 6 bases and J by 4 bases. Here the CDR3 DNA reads TGCGCCAGCAGTCATGACAGGGGGCGAGGCTATGGCTACACCTTC. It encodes CASSHDRGRGYGYTF.

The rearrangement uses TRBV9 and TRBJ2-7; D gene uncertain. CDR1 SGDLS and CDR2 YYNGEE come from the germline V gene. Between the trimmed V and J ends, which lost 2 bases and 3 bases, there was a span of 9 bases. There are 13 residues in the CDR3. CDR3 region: CASSVNGHYEQYF. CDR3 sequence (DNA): TGTGCCAGCAGCGTTAACGGTCACTACGAGCAGTACTTC. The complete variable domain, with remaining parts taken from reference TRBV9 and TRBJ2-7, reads DSGVTQTPKHLITATGQRVTLRCSPRSGDLSVYWYQQSLDQGLQFLIQYYNGEERAKGNILERFSAQQFPDLHSELNLSSLELGDSALYFCASSVNGHYEQYFGPGTRLTVT.

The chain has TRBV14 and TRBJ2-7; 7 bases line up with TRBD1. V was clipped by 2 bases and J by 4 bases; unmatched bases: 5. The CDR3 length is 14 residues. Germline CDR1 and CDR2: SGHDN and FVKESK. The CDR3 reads CASSQPGQLYEQYF. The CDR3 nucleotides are TGTGCCAGCAGCCAACCGGGACAGCTATACGAGCAGTACTTC.

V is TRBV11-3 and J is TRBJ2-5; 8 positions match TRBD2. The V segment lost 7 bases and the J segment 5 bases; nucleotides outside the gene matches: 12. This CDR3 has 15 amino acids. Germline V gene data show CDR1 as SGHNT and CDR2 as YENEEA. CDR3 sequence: CASISRGGGGETQYF. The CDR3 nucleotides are TGTGCCAGCATATCCCGGGGGGGAGGTGGGGAGACCCAGTACTTC.

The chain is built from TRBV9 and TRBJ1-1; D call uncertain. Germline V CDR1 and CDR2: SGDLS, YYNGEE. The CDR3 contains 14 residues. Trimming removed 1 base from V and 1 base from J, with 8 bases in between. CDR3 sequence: CASSVLGRNTEAFF. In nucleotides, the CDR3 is TGTGCCAGCAGCGTACTAGGCCGGAACACTGAAGCTTTCTTT.

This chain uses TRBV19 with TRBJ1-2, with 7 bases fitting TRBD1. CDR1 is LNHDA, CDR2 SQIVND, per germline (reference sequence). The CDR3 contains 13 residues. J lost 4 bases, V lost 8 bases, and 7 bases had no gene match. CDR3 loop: CASAPGQFYGYTF. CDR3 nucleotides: TGTGCCAGTGCCCCGGGACAGTTCTATGGCTACACCTTC.

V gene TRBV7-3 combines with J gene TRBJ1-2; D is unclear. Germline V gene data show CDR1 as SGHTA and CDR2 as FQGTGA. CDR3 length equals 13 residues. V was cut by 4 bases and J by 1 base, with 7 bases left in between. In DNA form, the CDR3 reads TGTGCCAGCAGCTCCGAGGGTAACTATGGCTACACCTTC. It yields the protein CASSSEGNYGYTF.

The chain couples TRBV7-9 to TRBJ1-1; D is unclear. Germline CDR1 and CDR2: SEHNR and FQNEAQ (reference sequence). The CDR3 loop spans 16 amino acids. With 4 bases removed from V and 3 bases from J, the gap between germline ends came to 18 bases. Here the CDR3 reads CASSSNPYWAYTEAFF. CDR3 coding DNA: TGTGCCAGCAGCTCCAACCCGTACTGGGCGTACACTGAAGCTTTCTTT. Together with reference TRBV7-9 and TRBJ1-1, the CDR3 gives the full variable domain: DTGVSQNPRHKITKRGQNVTFRCDPISEHNRLYWYRQTLGQGPEFLTYFQNEAQLEKSRLLSDRFSAERPKGSFSTLEIQRTEQGDSAMYLCASSSNPYWAYTEAFFGQGTRLTVV.

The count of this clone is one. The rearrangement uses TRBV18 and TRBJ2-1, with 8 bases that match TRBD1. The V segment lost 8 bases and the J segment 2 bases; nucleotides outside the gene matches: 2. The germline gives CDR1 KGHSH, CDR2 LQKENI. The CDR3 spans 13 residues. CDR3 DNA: TGTGCCAGCGACAGGGGTACCTACAATGAGCAGTTCTTC. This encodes CASDRGTYNEQFF.

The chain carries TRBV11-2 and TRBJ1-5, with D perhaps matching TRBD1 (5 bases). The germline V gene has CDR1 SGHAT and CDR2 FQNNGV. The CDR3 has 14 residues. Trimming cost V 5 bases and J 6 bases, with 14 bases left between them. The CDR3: CASSVGGGSQPQHF. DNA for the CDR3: TGTGCCAGCAGCGTCGGGGGTGGGAGTCAGCCCCAGCATTTT.

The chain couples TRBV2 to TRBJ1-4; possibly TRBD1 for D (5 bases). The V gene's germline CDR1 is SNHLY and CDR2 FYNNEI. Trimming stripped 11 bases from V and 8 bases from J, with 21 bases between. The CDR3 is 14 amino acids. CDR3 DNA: TGTGCCGTACAAACAGGCGGATCACGGGAAAAACTGTTTTTT. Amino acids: CAVQTGGSREKLFF.

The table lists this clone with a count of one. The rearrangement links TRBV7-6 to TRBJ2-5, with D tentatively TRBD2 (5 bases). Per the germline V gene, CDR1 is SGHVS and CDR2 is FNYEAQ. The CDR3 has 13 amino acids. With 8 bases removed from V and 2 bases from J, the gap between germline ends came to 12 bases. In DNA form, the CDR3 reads TGTGCCAGCGTCTCGGGATTACAAGAGACCCAGTACTTC. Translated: CASVSGLQETQYF.

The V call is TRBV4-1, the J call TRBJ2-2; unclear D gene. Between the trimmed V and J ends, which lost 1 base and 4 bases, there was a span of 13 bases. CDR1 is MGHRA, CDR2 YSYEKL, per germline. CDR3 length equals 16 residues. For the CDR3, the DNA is TGCGCCAGCAGCCAAGGAGTAAGTGCAGGCACCGGGGAGCTGTTTTTT. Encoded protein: CASSQGVSAGTGELFF.

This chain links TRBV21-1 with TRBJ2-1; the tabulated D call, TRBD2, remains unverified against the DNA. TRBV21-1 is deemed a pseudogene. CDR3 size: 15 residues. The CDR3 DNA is TGTGCCAGCAGCAAAGTCCGCGGGAGGTACAATGAGCAGTTCTTC. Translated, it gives CASSKVRGRYNEQFF.

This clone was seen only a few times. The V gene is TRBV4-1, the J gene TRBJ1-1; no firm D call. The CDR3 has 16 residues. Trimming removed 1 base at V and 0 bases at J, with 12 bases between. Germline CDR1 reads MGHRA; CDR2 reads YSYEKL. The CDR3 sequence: CASSQGGGQLNTEAFF. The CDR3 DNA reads TGCGCCAGCAGCCAAGGTGGTGGGCAGCTGAACACTGAAGCTTTCTTT.

The CDR3, as DNA: TGCAGCGCAACCTCGAGCTCCTACAATGAGCAGTTCTTC. It translates to CSATSSSYNEQFF. The chain has TRBV29-1 and TRBJ2-1; D gene unclear. V lost 7 bases, J lost 0 bases, and 10 bases lay in between. The germline V gene has CDR1 SQVTM and CDR2 ANQGSEA. The CDR3 is made up of 13 amino acids.

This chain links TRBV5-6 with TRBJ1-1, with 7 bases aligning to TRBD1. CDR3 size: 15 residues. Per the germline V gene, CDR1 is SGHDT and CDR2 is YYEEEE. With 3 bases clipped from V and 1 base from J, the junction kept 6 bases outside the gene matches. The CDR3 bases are TGTGCCAGCAGCTCGACGTGGACAGGGAACACTGAAGCTTTCTTT. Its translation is CASSSTWTGNTEAFF. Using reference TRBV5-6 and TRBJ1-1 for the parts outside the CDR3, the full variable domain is DAGVTQSPTHLIKTRGQQVTLRCSPKSGHDTVSWYQQALGQGPQFIFQYYEEEERQRGNFPDRFSGHQFPNYSSELNVNALLLGDSALYLCASSSTWTGNTEAFFGQGTRLTVV.

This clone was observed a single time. The CDR3: CASSRDRGETGELFF. The CDR3 bases are TGCGCCAGCAGCAGAGACAGGGGAGAGACCGGGGAGCTGTTTTTT. The chain joins TRBV5-1 to TRBJ2-2; 8 bases fit TRBD1. CDR1 is SGHRS, CDR2 YFSETQ, per germline. Losses at the gene ends were 4 bases for V and 5 bases for J; bases not matched to a gene: 7. The CDR3 extends over 15 amino acids.

CDR3 nucleotide sequence: TGTGCCAGCAGTCAAGACAGAACCTACGAGCAGTACTTC. This sequence encodes CASSQDRTYEQYF. The chain has TRBV6-5 and TRBJ2-5; D is possibly TRBD1 (5 bases). The J call is uncertain, as TRBJ2-7 better fits the DNA end. CDR3 size: 13 residues. Germline values: CDR1 MNHEY, CDR2 SVGAGI.

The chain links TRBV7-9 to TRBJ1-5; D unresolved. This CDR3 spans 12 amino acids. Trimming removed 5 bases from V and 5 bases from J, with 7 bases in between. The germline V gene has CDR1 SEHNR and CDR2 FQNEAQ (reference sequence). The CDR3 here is CASSNRDQPQHF. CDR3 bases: TGTGCCAGCAGCAACAGAGATCAGCCCCAGCATTTT.

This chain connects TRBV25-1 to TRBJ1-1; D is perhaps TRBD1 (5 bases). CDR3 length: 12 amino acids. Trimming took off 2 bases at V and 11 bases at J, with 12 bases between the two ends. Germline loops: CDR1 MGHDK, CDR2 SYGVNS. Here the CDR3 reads CASSEASRVAFF. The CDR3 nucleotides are TGTGCCAGCAGTGAAGCTTCCAGGGTGGCTTTCTTT.

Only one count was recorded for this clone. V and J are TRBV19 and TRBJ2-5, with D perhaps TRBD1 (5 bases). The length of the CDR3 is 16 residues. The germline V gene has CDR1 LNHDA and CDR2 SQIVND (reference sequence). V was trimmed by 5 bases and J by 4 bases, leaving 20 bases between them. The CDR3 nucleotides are TGTGCCAGTAGTGCACGACCCCCAGGGTTAGGAGAGACCCAGTACTTC. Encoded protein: CASSARPPGLGETQYF.

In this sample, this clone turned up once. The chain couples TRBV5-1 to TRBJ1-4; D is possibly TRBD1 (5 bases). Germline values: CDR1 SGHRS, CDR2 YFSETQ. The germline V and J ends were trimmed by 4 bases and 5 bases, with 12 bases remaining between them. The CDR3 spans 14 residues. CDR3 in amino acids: CASSPSEGNEKLFF. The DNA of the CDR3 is TGCGCCAGCAGCCCTTCGGAGGGGAATGAAAAACTGTTTTTT.

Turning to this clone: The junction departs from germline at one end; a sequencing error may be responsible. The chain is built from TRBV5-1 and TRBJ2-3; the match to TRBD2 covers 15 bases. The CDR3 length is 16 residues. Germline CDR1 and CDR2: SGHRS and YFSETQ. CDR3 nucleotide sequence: TGCGCCAGCAGCCCTGGACTAGCGGGGGGGCCAGAGACGCAGTATTTT. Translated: CASSPGLAGGPETQYF.

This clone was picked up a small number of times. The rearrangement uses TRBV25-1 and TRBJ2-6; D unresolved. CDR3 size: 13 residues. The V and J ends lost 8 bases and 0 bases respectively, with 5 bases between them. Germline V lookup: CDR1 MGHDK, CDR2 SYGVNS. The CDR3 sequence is CASSYSGANVLTF. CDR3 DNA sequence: TGTGCCAGCTCGTACTCTGGGGCCAACGTCCTGACTTTC.

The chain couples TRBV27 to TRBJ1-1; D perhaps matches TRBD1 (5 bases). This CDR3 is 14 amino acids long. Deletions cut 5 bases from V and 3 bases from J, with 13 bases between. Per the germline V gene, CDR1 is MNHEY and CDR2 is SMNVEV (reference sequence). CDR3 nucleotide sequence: TGTGCCAGCAGTCCCTTCGGGGGGGACACTGAAGCTTTCTTT. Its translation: CASSPFGGDTEAFF.